The rows below give T cell receptor beta chains drawn from one sample of a study of blood T cell repertoires in COVID-19. The protocol was immunoSEQ multiplex PCR, while the TCRdb copy is restricted to in-frame clones and leaves out a portion. The data show some 320,000 clones, roughly 85% seen once. Sequenced sample: peripheral blood. Receptor source: a human donor in a cohort sampled during active COVID-19. The CDR3 runs from the conserved cysteine through the conserved F or W. A D gene is named only where the DNA matches it firmly. Only some rows state a clone size, as once, few, many or a class for expanded clones.

abundance | d_gene | len | j_gene | v_gene | CDR3aa | CDR3nt
NA | NA | 11 | TRBJ2-3 | TRBV7-2 | CASSSSDTQYF | TGTGCCAGCAGCTCCTCCGATACGCAGTATTTT
once | TRBD1 | 14 | TRBJ2-7 | TRBV6-5 | CASSTPGQANVQYF | TGTGCCAGCAGTACTCCGGGACAGGCAAACGTGCAGTACTTC
NA | NA | 15 | TRBJ1-5 | TRBV2 | CASSEVGGAREPQHF | TGTGCCAGCAGTGAAGTAGGGGGAGCGAGGGAGCCCCAGCATTTT
NA | NA | 14 | TRBJ2-7 | TRBV9 | CASSVGQATYEQYF | TGTGCCAGCAGCGTAGGACAGGCCACCTACGAGCAGTACTTC
NA | NA | 16 | TRBJ1-5 | TRBV19 | CASSIVPGGSNQPQHF | TGTGCCAGTAGTATAGTCCCCGGGGGGAGCAATCAGCCCCAGCATTTT
few | NA | 12 | TRBJ1-2 | TRBV12-3/TRBV12-4 | CASSHGLGGYTF | TGTGCCAGCAGTCACGGACTGGGAGGCTACACCTTC
NA | TRBD2 | 16 | TRBJ2-1 | TRBV5-5 | CASSLGGTSGYNEQFF | TGTGCCAGCAGCTTAGGTGGAACTAGCGGCTACAATGAGCAGTTCTTC
NA | NA | 15 | TRBJ1-6 | TRBV19 | CASCLQGSSNSPLHF | TGTGCCAGTTGCTTACAGGGTTCCAGTAATTCACCCCTCCACTTT
NA | NA | 15 | TRBJ2-1 | TRBV19 | CASSSRGSSYNEQFF | TGTGCCAGTAGTTCCCGGGGGAGCTCCTACAATGAGCAGTTCTTC
NA | NA | 15 | TRBJ2-7 | TRBV2 | CASSEDSRGSYEQYF | TGTGCCAGCAGTGAAGATAGCCGGGGGAGCTACGAGCAGTACTTC
NA | TRBD1 | 12 | TRBJ1-4 | TRBV30 | CAWSAGGEKLFF | TGTGCCTGGAGTGCAGGGGGAGAAAAACTGTTTTTT
NA | TRBD1 | 15 | TRBJ2-3 | TRBV5-1 | CASSPGQGTTDTQYF | TGCGCCAGCAGCCCCGGACAGGGGACCACAGATACGCAGTATTTT
NA | NA | 16 | TRBJ2-1 | TRBV30 | CAWRNYLLSSYNEQFF | TGTGCCTGGAGGAATTACCTTCTGAGCTCCTACAATGAGCAGTTCTTC
NA | NA | 15 | TRBJ2-2 | TRBV11-3 | CASSLGSANTGELFF | TGTGCCAGCAGCTTAGGCTCGGCGAACACCGGGGAGCTGTTTTTT
NA | TRBD1 | 12 | TRBJ1-2 | TRBV10-1 | CASSGQGRGYTF | TGCGCCAGCAGTGGACAGGGGCGAGGCTACACCTTC
NA | NA | 18 | TRBJ1-5 | TRBV19 | CASSIDPNTGYSNQPQHF | TGTGCCAGTAGTATAGACCCTAACACAGGATATAGCAATCAGCCCCAGCATTTT
NA | NA | 14 | TRBJ2-1 | TRBV6-5 | CASSYQYSYNEQFF | TGTGCCAGCAGTTACCAGTACTCCTACAATGAGCAGTTCTTC
NA | TRBD1 | 16 | TRBJ1-1 | TRBV5-1 | CASSLGTGVMNTEAFF | TGCGCCAGCAGCTTGGGGACAGGGGTCATGAACACTGAAGCTTTCTTT
NA | NA | 17 | TRBJ1-4 | TRBV30 | CAWTSFMNRATNEKLFF | TGTGCCTGGACCTCTTTTATGAACAGGGCAACTAATGAAAAACTGTTTTTT
NA | NA | 15 | TRBJ1-3 | TRBV5-8 | CASSFGDSSGNTIYF | TGTGCCAGCAGCTTCGGGGATAGCTCTGGAAACACCATATATTTT
NA | TRBD2 | 17 | TRBJ2-1 | TRBV27 | CASSSPFGRGAYNEQFF | TGTGCCAGCAGTTCCCCCTTCGGGCGGGGGGCATACAATGAGCAGTTCTTC
NA | NA | 17 | TRBJ1-4 | TRBV5-3 | CARSPSDSKPRGASKLF | TGTGCCAGAAGCCCCTCCGATAGCAAACCCAGGGGCGCCAGCAAGCTTTTT
NA | NA | 14 | TRBJ1-2 | TRBV24-1 | CATSDEGVMVGYTF | TGTGCCACCAGTGATGAGGGTGTGATGGTTGGCTACACCTTC
few | TRBD2 | 15 | TRBJ2-7 | TRBV6-5 | CASSYGGGFSYEQYF | TGTGCCAGCAGTTACGGCGGGGGTTTCTCCTACGAGCAGTACTTC
NA | NA | 15 | TRBJ2-3 | TRBV7-3 | CASSSQGGRADTQYF | TGTGCCAGCAGCTCGCAGGGAGGTCGGGCAGATACGCAGTATTTT
NA | NA | 14 | TRBJ1-1 | TRBV19 | CASSIGPMNTEAFF | TGTGCCAGTAGTATAGGTCCTATGAACACTGAAGCTTTCTTT
NA | NA | 16 | TRBJ1-2 | TRBV27 | CASRVVLVDWGYGYTF | TGTGCCAGCAGAGTGGTGCTGGTGGACTGGGGCTATGGCTACACCTTC
NA | NA | 13 | TRBJ1-5 | TRBV15 | CATSRKVEEPQHF | TGTGCCACCAGCAGAAAAGTTGAGGAGCCCCAGCATTTT
NA | TRBD1 | 17 | TRBJ2-7 | TRBV3-1/TRBV3-2 | CASRRTGAILFQNEQYF | TGTGCCAGCAGAAGGACAGGGGCTATATTATTTCAAAACGAGCAGTACTTC
many | NA | 14 | TRBJ1-1 | TRBV10-2 | CASSEMGRVSEAFF | TGCGCCAGCAGTGAGATGGGCAGGGTTTCTGAAGCTTTCTTT
few | NA | 15 | TRBJ2-2 | TRBV24-1 | CATGGGTGNTGELFF | TGTGCCACCGGGGGGGGGACAGGAAACACCGGGGAGCTGTTTTTT
NA | NA | 12 | TRBJ2-1 | TRBV6-5 | CASSTLTGEQFF | TGTGCCAGCAGCACTTTGACGGGTGAGCAGTTCTTC
NA | NA | 13 | TRBJ2-7 | TRBV19 | CASSDRQLYEQYF | TGTGCCAGTAGTGACCGACAGCTCTACGAGCAGTACTTC
NA | NA | 14 | TRBJ2-2 | TRBV5-1 | CASSLGSDTGELFF | TGCGCCAGCAGCTTGGGAAGCGACACCGGGGAGCTGTTTTTT
NA | NA | 16 | TRBJ1-3 | TRBV5-6 | CASSLDRVLSGNTIYF | TGTGCCAGCAGCTTGGACAGGGTTTTGTCTGGAAACACCATATATTTT
NA | TRBD2 | 15 | TRBJ2-7 | TRBV19 | CASSPPGTRAYEQYF | TGTGCCAGTAGCCCTCCAGGGACTAGGGCATACGAGCAGTACTTC
NA | TRBD1 | 16 | TRBJ1-5 | TRBV4-1 | CASSPRKGASNQPQHF | TGCGCCAGCAGCCCCCGTAAGGGGGCTAGCAATCAGCCCCAGCATTTT
NA | TRBD2 | 15 | TRBJ2-2 | TRBV24-1 | CATSVGGVNTGELFF | TGTGCCACCAGTGTCGGGGGGGTAAACACCGGGGAGCTGTTTTTT
once | NA | 15 | TRBJ2-1 | TRBV2 | CASSGTGSSYNEQFF | TGTGCCAGCAGCGGTACAGGGAGCTCCTACAATGAGCAGTTCTTC
NA | TRBD2 | 14 | TRBJ2-1 | TRBV27 | CASSGLAGGAEQFF | TGTGCCAGCAGTGGACTAGCGGGGGGGGCTGAGCAGTTCTTC
NA | NA | 16 | TRBJ2-3 | TRBV6-4 | CASSEESVAFTDTQYF | TGTGCCAGCAGTGAGGAGAGTGTAGCGTTCACAGATACGCAGTATTTT
NA | NA | 15 | TRBJ2-7 | TRBV5-1 | CASSLRGQHNDEQYF | TGCGCCAGCAGCTTAAGAGGTCAGCACAATGACGAGCAGTACTTC
many | NA | 13 | TRBJ1-1 | TRBV2 | CASTQEMNTEAFF | TGTGCCAGCACCCAAGAGATGAACACTGAAGCTTTCTTT
NA | NA | 10 | TRBJ1-2 | TRBV20-1 | CRAGSYGYTF | TGCAGGGCTGGGAGCTATGGCTACACCTTC
NA | NA | 15 | TRBJ1-2 | TRBV21-1 | CASSKKNRVDYGYTF | TGTGCCAGCAGCAAAAAGAACAGGGTGGACTATGGCTACACCTTC
NA | TRBD1 | 17 | TRBJ1-3 | TRBV2 | CAIHAGTGLLGGNTIYF | TGTGCCATCCATGCCGGGACAGGGTTATTGGGGGGAAACACCATATATTTT
once | NA | 16 | TRBJ1-2 | TRBV5-4 | CASSSGGLLREKGYTF | TGTGCCAGCAGCTCCGGTGGTTTGTTAAGAGAAAAGGGCTACACCTTC
once | NA | 12 | TRBJ2-3 | TRBV4-2 | CASSQVADTQYF | TGTGCCAGCAGCCAAGTAGCGGATACGCAGTATTTT
NA | TRBD2 | 17 | TRBJ2-2 | TRBV4-1 | CASSHGGTSGGDGELFF | TGCGCCAGCAGCCACGGAGGGACTAGCGGGGGGGACGGGGAGCTGTTTTTT
few | NA | 14 | TRBJ1-5 | TRBV4-2 | CASSLSGGRQPQHF | TGTGCCAGCAGCCTCTCCGGGGGTAGGCAGCCCCAGCATTTT
NA | TRBD1 | 18 | TRBJ2-6 | TRBV7-8 | CASSPTVDRASGANVLTF | TGTGCCAGCAGCCCGACGGTCGACAGGGCCTCTGGGGCCAACGTCCTGACTTTC
NA | TRBD2 | 14 | TRBJ2-7 | TRBV6-5 | CASNPGLGGYEQYF | TGTGCCAGCAACCCGGGACTAGGAGGTTACGAGCAGTACTTC
NA | TRBD1 | 15 | TRBJ2-7 | TRBV27 | CASSLSGTGNYEQYF | TGTGCCAGCAGTTTATCCGGGACAGGGAACTACGAGCAGTACTTC